Listed below are T cell receptor beta chains from one sample, sequenced in a study of T cells after yellow fever vaccination. MiXCR, run by TCRdb on the 5' RACE reads, gives a single entry per CDR3 protein. Of a few hundred thousand distinct CDR3 sequences in the sample, 10% to 15% were seen once. The input for sequencing was CD4+ T cells sorted from PBMCs, taken 45 days after the yellow fever booster vaccination. These TCRs come from a man younger than 45 who received the YFV17D yellow fever vaccine. Both conserved end residues are part of each CDR3. D genes are given only for firm matches. Only some rows state a clone size, as once, few, many or a class for expanded clones.

>NA|few|TRBV10-3|TRBJ2-5
CAIRGLDGETQYF
TGTGCCATCAGGGGTTTAGACGGTGAGACCCAGTACTTC
>NA|many|TRBV12-3/TRBV12-4|TRBJ2-7
CASSPRTAGGSYEQYF
TGTGCCAGCAGTCCGCGGACAGCCGGGGGCTCCTACGAGCAGTACTTC
>NA|NA|TRBV7-2|TRBJ2-5
CASSGLRGEETQYF
TGTGCCAGCAGCGGACTCAGGGGTGAGGAGACCCAGTACTTC
>NA|NA|TRBV6-2/TRBV6-3|TRBJ2-7
CASSNYAGSGEQYF
TGTGCCAGCAGCAACTACGCAGGGTCTGGCGAGCAGTACTTC
>NA|few|TRBV6-2/TRBV6-3|TRBJ2-3
CASSPVGATTDTQYF
TGTGCCAGCAGCCCGGTGGGAGCGACGACAGATACGCAGTATTTT
>TRBD1|NA|TRBV12-3/TRBV12-4|TRBJ2-6
CASRQGLSGANVLTF
TGTGCCAGCAGACAGGGGTTATCTGGGGCCAACGTCCTGACTTTC
>NA|NA|TRBV29-1|TRBJ2-3
CSVALRPTDTQYF
TGCAGCGTTGCGTTGCGGCCCACAGATACGCAGTATTTT
>NA|few|TRBV20-1|TRBJ1-2
CSYQRGTGYGYTF
TGCAGTTATCAACGGGGGACTGGCTATGGCTACACCTTC
>NA|many|TRBV7-2|TRBJ2-7
CASSLGGQNYEQYF
TGTGCCAGCAGCTTAGGTGGGCAGAACTACGAGCAGTACTTC
>NA|many|TRBV29-1|TRBJ2-5
CSTQKYQETQYF
TGCAGCACCCAGAAGTACCAAGAGACCCAGTACTTC
>NA|NA|TRBV5-5|TRBJ1-3
CASIRGESSGNTIYF
TGTGCCAGCATCCGAGGGGAGAGCTCTGGAAACACCATATATTTT
>NA|NA|TRBV7-2|TRBJ2-7
CASSLTLAHEQYF
TGTGCCAGCAGCCTCACACTAGCCCACGAGCAGTACTTC
>NA|few|TRBV12-3/TRBV12-4|TRBJ1-3
CASRPRGSTSGNTIYF
TGTGCCAGCAGGCCCCGGGGCTCAACTAGTGGAAACACCATATATTTT
>NA|few|TRBV7-2|TRBJ1-1
CASSYPRTTNTEAFF
TGTGCCAGCAGCTATCCTAGGACAACTAACACTGAAGCTTTCTTT
>NA|NA|TRBV11-2|TRBJ2-2
CASSPLGRDTGELFF
TGTGCCAGCAGCCCTCTCGGACGCGACACCGGGGAGCTGTTTTTT
>TRBD1|NA|TRBV7-9|TRBJ2-2
CASSLRRQGGTGELFF
TGTGCCAGCAGCCTTCGAAGACAGGGCGGCACCGGGGAGCTGTTTTTT
>NA|few|TRBV19|TRBJ2-2
CASSHRLGTGELFF
TGTGCCAGTAGTCACCGGTTGGGCACCGGGGAGCTGTTTTTT
>NA|NA|TRBV14|TRBJ2-7
CASSQQTTYGMEQYF
TGTGCCAGCAGCCAACAGACTACCTACGGAATGGAGCAGTACTTC
>NA|few|TRBV19|TRBJ2-3
CASTGPNTDTQYF
TGTGCCAGCACGGGACCCAACACAGATACGCAGTATTTT